This is a list of T cell receptor beta chains from one sample in a study of a mutant IDH1 vaccine in newly diagnosed glioma. Assay: immunoSEQ multiplex PCR; the TCRdb copy retains only in-frame clones and omits some. The table records around 54,000 clones, under 85% of them present only once. The antigens of these receptors remain unknown. This specimen was PBMCs, taken from a glioma patient whose treatment included an IDH1 peptide vaccine. Every receptor here comes from a woman aged 50 to 65 with glioma. The CDR3 runs from the conserved cysteine through the conserved F or W. D genes are given only for firm matches. The listing skips clone size in some rows; elsewhere it reads once, few, many or a size class.

V gene	J gene	D gene	clone size	CDR3 DNA	CDR3 protein
TRBV4-1	TRBJ1-6	TRBD1	once	TGCGCCAGCAGCCGAGGACAGGGAGAGGCGAATTCACCCCTCCACTTT	CASSRGQGEANSPLHF
TRBV7-2	TRBJ2-3	NA	NA	TGTGCCAGCAGCCCGAGCGGGCGGGGCACAGATACGCAGTATTTT	CASSPSGRGTDTQYF
TRBV7-9	TRBJ1-1	NA	NA	TGTGCCAGCAGTTATTGGGGTGAGGTGGCTGAAGCTTTCTTT	CASSYWGEVAEAFF
TRBV2	TRBJ1-4	NA	NA	TGTGCCAGCAGTGATTTGGTGTCGTGGAAACTGTTTTTT	CASSDLVSWKLFF
TRBV6-6	TRBJ1-2	TRBD1	NA	TGTGCCAGCAGTTACAGTCGACAGGGCCAAAACTATGGCTACACCTTC	CASSYSRQGQNYGYTF
TRBV5-1	TRBJ2-5	TRBD1	NA	TGCGCCAGCAGCTTGGTTAGAGGGACAGGGTTTCTCGAGACCCAGTACTTC	CASSLVRGTGFLETQYF
TRBV10-3	TRBJ2-1	NA	NA	TGTGCCACCTTTAGCGGTGAATACAATGAGCAGTTCTTC	CATFSGEYNEQFF
TRBV6-5	TRBJ2-5	TRBD2	NA	TGTGCCAGCAGTAAAAATCCTAGCGGGGAGACCCAGTACTTC	CASSKNPSGETQYF
TRBV5-4	TRBJ2-2	NA	once	TGTGCCAGCAGCCTCCCCAGTCACAGGGGGGAGCTGTTTTTT	CASSLPSHRGELFF
TRBV11-3	TRBJ2-7	NA	NA	TGTGCCAGCAGGCCACGCAGGGAAGGAGAGCAGTACTTC	CASRPRREGEQYF
TRBV5-1	TRBJ2-3	TRBD2	once	TGCGCCAGTATGACCGCGTCGGGGAGCGGGGTTAGCACAGATACGCAGTATTTT	CASMTASGSGVSTDTQYF
TRBV6-6	TRBJ1-2	NA	NA	TGTGCCAGCAGTTACGCGGCACAGGATGGCTACACCTTC	CASSYAAQDGYTF
TRBV7-9	TRBJ1-2	TRBD1	few	TGTGCCAGCAGCTCCAGGGGGCTTGGCTACACCTTC	CASSSRGLGYTF
TRBV19	TRBJ1-1	TRBD1	NA	TGTGCCAGTACCTTGGACAGGGAAACTGAAGCTTTCTTT	CASTLDRETEAFF
TRBV5-5	TRBJ2-5	NA	NA	TGTGCCAGCAGCCTACGAAGGCCTCAAGAGACCCAGTACTTC	CASSLRRPQETQYF
TRBV10-2	TRBJ1-2	TRBD1	NA	TGCGCCAGCAGTGTAGGGGGCGACTATGGCTACACCTTC	CASSVGGDYGYTF
TRBV6-6	TRBJ2-2	NA	NA	TGTGCCAGCAGTTGGAACACCGGGGAGCTGTTTTTT	CASSWNTGELFF
TRBV5-8	TRBJ2-5	NA	NA	TGTGCCAGCAGTCAATCTGTCGGAGAAGAGACCCAGTACTTC	CASSQSVGEETQYF
TRBV18	TRBJ1-1	NA	NA	TGTGCCAGCTCACCACGGGGGGCGGAGAACACTGAAGCTTTCTTT	CASSPRGAENTEAFF
TRBV28	TRBJ2-3	NA	NA	TGTGCCAACTCGGGGAACACAGATACGCAGTATTTT	CANSGNTDTQYF
TRBV6-6	TRBJ2-7	TRBD1	NA	TGTGCCAGCAGTCCCCAGGACAGGGTTTCATACGAGCAGTACTTC	CASSPQDRVSYEQYF
TRBV27	TRBJ2-7	TRBD1	NA	TGTGCCAGCAGTTTTCAAGGACAGGGGTCCTACGAGCAGTACTTC	CASSFQGQGSYEQYF
TRBV9	TRBJ2-1	NA	NA	TGTGCCAGCAGCGTAGGCAGACTAGAATCCAATGAGCAGTTCTTC	CASSVGRLESNEQFF
TRBV6-5	TRBJ1-3	NA	NA	TGTGCCAGCAGGCTGAAAGGAACCATATATTTT	CASRLKGTIYF
TRBV6-5	TRBJ1-2	NA	NA	TGTGCCAGCAGTTACTCGAGGGGGAGCTATGGCTACACCTTC	CASSYSRGSYGYTF
TRBV2	TRBJ2-6	NA	NA	TGTGCCAGCAGCGTTATCAGCTCTGGGGCCAACGTCCTGACTTTC	CASSVISSGANVLTF
TRBV27	TRBJ2-7	NA	NA	TGTGCCAGCAGTTTCCAGGGAGGCTTTTCCTACGAGCAGTACTTC	CASSFQGGFSYEQYF
TRBV7-6	TRBJ2-3	NA	NA	TGTGCCAGCAGCTCTAGCACAGATACGCAGTATTTT	CASSSSTDTQYF
TRBV5-1	TRBJ1-1	TRBD1	NA	TGCGCCAGCAGCCGAGGGACAGGGCTATCGAACACTGAAGCTTTCTTT	CASSRGTGLSNTEAFF
TRBV5-8	TRBJ1-6	NA	NA	TGTGCCAGCGTACCGAGACTTAGGGGGGGACGGTATAATTCACCCCTCCACTTT	CASVPRLRGGRYNSPLHF
TRBV2	TRBJ2-5	TRBD2	NA	TGTGCCAGCCTGGGACTAGCGATTCAAGAGACCCAGTACTTC	CASLGLAIQETQYF
TRBV6-5	TRBJ1-1	NA	NA	TGTGCCAGCAGTTACCGGAACACTGAAGCTTTCTTT	CASSYRNTEAFF
TRBV7-2	TRBJ1-4	NA	NA	TGTGCCAGCAGCACGAGCTACAGGACTTCTTTGGAAAAACTGTTTTTT	CASSTSYRTSLEKLFF
TRBV7-9	TRBJ1-3	NA	once	TGTGCCAGCAGCGAAGGGCTTGGAAACACCATATATTTT	CASSEGLGNTIYF
TRBV7-9	TRBJ2-7	TRBD1	once	TGTGCCAGCAGCTTAGCGGGACAGGGAACCCTCTACGAGCAGTACTTC	CASSLAGQGTLYEQYF
TRBV7-3	TRBJ1-1	TRBD1	few	TGTGCCAGCAGCTCGGGACAGCCGAACACTGAAGCTTTCTTT	CASSSGQPNTEAFF
TRBV5-1	TRBJ1-3	NA	NA	TGCGCCAGCAGCTTGCAAGGGGCTGGCGGAAACACCATATATTTT	CASSLQGAGGNTIYF
TRBV19	TRBJ1-5	NA	NA	TGTGCCAGTAGTGGGATGGACAGTGAATATCAGCCCCAGCATTTT	CASSGMDSEYQPQHF
TRBV19	TRBJ2-1	TRBD1	NA	TGTGCCAGTAGTAGGGGCTCGGGACAGGGGAACAATGAGCAGTTCTTC	CASSRGSGQGNNEQFF
TRBV10-2	TRBJ2-3	TRBD2	NA	TGCGCCAGCAGTGAACTAGCGGGGGGGCCTGGCACAGATACGCAGTATTTT	CASSELAGGPGTDTQYF
TRBV19	TRBJ2-1	TRBD2	NA	TGTGCCAGTAGTATATCCAGCGGGGGGATGGTTGAGCAGTTCTTC	CASSISSGGMVEQFF
TRBV5-4	TRBJ2-2	NA	NA	TGTGCCAGCAGACCTGGGACGGGGGTGCCCGGGGAGCTGTTTTTT	CASRPGTGVPGELFF
TRBV27	TRBJ1-1	NA	NA	TGTGCCAGCAGTTTATTGGGTCAGTTCGAAGCTTTCTTT	CASSLLGQFEAFF
TRBV30	TRBJ2-5	NA	NA	TGTGCCTGGAGTGTACCCCTCATCCAAGAGACCCAGTACTTC	CAWSVPLIQETQYF
TRBV11-2	TRBJ2-7	NA	NA	TGTGCCAGCAGCTTAGAGGCAGGATCCTCCTACGAGCAGTACTTC	CASSLEAGSSYEQYF
TRBV28	TRBJ2-2	NA	NA	TGTGCCAGCTTGGGCGGGGTCAGGGAGCTGTTTTTT	CASLGGVRELFF
TRBV29-1	TRBJ1-4	NA	NA	TGCAGCGTTGAAGGAACAGGGCCTAATGAAAAACTGTTTTTT	CSVEGTGPNEKLFF
TRBV7-6	TRBJ2-7	TRBD2	NA	TGTGCCAGCAGCTTAGTTTTAGCGGGGGCCGCCTACGAGCAGTACTTC	CASSLVLAGAAYEQYF
TRBV2	TRBJ1-4	NA	NA	TGTGCCAGCAGTGAAGGGTTGGGGATTCGGGAAAAACTGTTTTTT	CASSEGLGIREKLFF
TRBV10-3	TRBJ1-1	NA	NA	TGTGCCATCAGTGCCGGCAGGGAAGCTACTGAAGCTTTCTTT	CAISAGREATEAFF
TRBV27	TRBJ2-5	NA	NA	TGTGCCAGCAGTTCCGACAGAAACCAAGAGACCCAGTACTTC	CASSSDRNQETQYF
TRBV6-1	TRBJ1-6	NA	once	TGTGCCAGCAAATCCGGCTCCTATAATTCACCCCTCCACTTT	CASKSGSYNSPLHF